This is a list of T cell receptor beta chains from one sample in a study of T cells in Graves' hyperthyroidism and ophthalmopathy. Each CDR3 protein is one row after TCRdb ran MiXCR on the multiplex PCR reads. This table holds about 770,000 distinct CDR3 sequences, about 17% found once. Sequenced input: blood. These receptors were taken from a woman in her fifties or sixties with Graves' hyperthyroidism that later progressed to Graves' ophthalmopathy. The CDR3 runs from the conserved cysteine through the conserved F or W. The D gene is left open where the match is weak. The size entry is marked missing in some rows and otherwise reads once, few, many or a size class.

d_call: NA
j_call: TRBJ1-2
clone_size: few
v_call: TRBV12-3/TRBV12-4
cdr3_nt: TGTGCCAGCAGCTTGGTAACTAACTATGGCTACACCTTC
cdr3_aa: CASSLVTNYGYTF

d_call: NA
j_call: TRBJ1-1
clone_size: many
v_call: TRBV30
cdr3_nt: TGTGCCTGGAGGGGGCTGAGCACTGAAGCTTTCTTT
cdr3_aa: CAWRGLSTEAFF

d_call: NA
j_call: TRBJ1-2
clone_size: many
v_call: TRBV20-1
cdr3_nt: TGCAGTGCTCAGGACAGCCCGAGGGGCTACACCTTC
cdr3_aa: CSAQDSPRGYTF

d_call: NA
j_call: TRBJ1-4
clone_size: many
v_call: TRBV12-3/TRBV12-4
cdr3_nt: TGTGCCAGCAGTTTTGGGAAAAAACTGTTTTTT
cdr3_aa: CASSFGKKLFF

d_call: NA
j_call: TRBJ2-2
clone_size: many
v_call: TRBV7-3
cdr3_nt: TGTGCCAGCAGCTGGGATACGAACACCGGGGAGCTGTTTTTT
cdr3_aa: CASSWDTNTGELFF

d_call: NA
j_call: TRBJ1-1
clone_size: NA
v_call: TRBV29-1
cdr3_nt: TGCAGCGTTGTGGGGGGGGCGACTGAAGCTTTCTTT
cdr3_aa: CSVVGGATEAFF

d_call: NA
j_call: TRBJ2-2
clone_size: few
v_call: TRBV11-3
cdr3_nt: TGTGCCAGCAGCTTAATACGCGGGTTCGGCTCCGGGGAGCTGTTTTTT
cdr3_aa: CASSLIRGFGSGELFF

d_call: NA
j_call: TRBJ1-3
clone_size: few
v_call: TRBV6-2/TRBV6-3
cdr3_nt: TGTGCCAGCAGTTACTCCGGGGGGGAGCCTGGAAACACCATATATTTT
cdr3_aa: CASSYSGGEPGNTIYF

d_call: TRBD1
j_call: TRBJ1-6
clone_size: few
v_call: TRBV27
cdr3_nt: TGTGCCAGCAGTTTAGGGTGGGACAGGGGTGAAAATTCACCCCTCCACTTT
cdr3_aa: CASSLGWDRGENSPLHF

d_call: NA
j_call: TRBJ1-4
clone_size: few
v_call: TRBV12-3/TRBV12-4
cdr3_nt: TGTGCCAGCAGTTTAACCACGACGGAGTTGGGTGCAACTAATGAAAAACTGTTTTTT
cdr3_aa: CASSLTTTELGATNEKLFF

d_call: TRBD1
j_call: TRBJ1-1
clone_size: NA
v_call: TRBV11-2
cdr3_nt: TGTGCCAGCAAAAAAGAGCAGGGGGTCAACACTGAAGCTTTCTTT
cdr3_aa: CASKKEQGVNTEAFF

d_call: NA
j_call: TRBJ2-7
clone_size: NA
v_call: TRBV20-1
cdr3_nt: TGCAGTGCTTCCGACAGCCCCATCTCCTACGAGCAGTACTTC
cdr3_aa: CSASDSPISYEQYF

d_call: NA
j_call: TRBJ1-3
clone_size: NA
v_call: TRBV6-1
cdr3_nt: TGTGCCAGCATCTGGGAGCCGGTTGGAAACACCATATATTTT
cdr3_aa: CASIWEPVGNTIYF

d_call: TRBD1
j_call: TRBJ2-1
clone_size: few
v_call: TRBV6-1
cdr3_nt: TGTGCCAGCAGTTGGGGACAGGGAGACAATGAGCAGTTCTTC
cdr3_aa: CASSWGQGDNEQFF

d_call: NA
j_call: TRBJ2-7
clone_size: many
v_call: TRBV11-2
cdr3_nt: TGTGCCAGCAGCTTACGGGACGAGCAGTACTTC
cdr3_aa: CASSLRDEQYF

d_call: NA
j_call: TRBJ2-5
clone_size: many
v_call: TRBV5-5
cdr3_nt: TGTGCCAGCAGCTTAACAGAGCAAGAGACCCAGTACTTC
cdr3_aa: CASSLTEQETQYF

d_call: TRBD1
j_call: TRBJ2-1
clone_size: NA
v_call: TRBV9
cdr3_nt: TGTGCCAGCCAGTCCGGACAGGCGACCTACAATGAGCAGTTCTTC
cdr3_aa: CASQSGQATYNEQFF

d_call: TRBD1
j_call: TRBJ2-2
clone_size: few
v_call: TRBV18
cdr3_nt: TGTGCCAGCTCAACGGGACAGGGTCCGAACACCGGGGAGCTGTTTTTT
cdr3_aa: CASSTGQGPNTGELFF

d_call: TRBD1
j_call: TRBJ1-2
clone_size: few
v_call: TRBV18
cdr3_nt: TGTGCCAGCTCACCGCTCCCAGACAGGGGCGATGGGGGCTACACCTTC
cdr3_aa: CASSPLPDRGDGGYTF

d_call: TRBD1
j_call: TRBJ1-4
clone_size: NA
v_call: TRBV19
cdr3_nt: TGTGCCAGTAGCATACGACAGGGGGAGATTGAAAAACTGTTTTTT
cdr3_aa: CASSIRQGEIEKLFF

d_call: NA
j_call: TRBJ2-5
clone_size: many
v_call: TRBV14
cdr3_nt: TGTGCCAGCAGTTTTGATACAGGCCACCAAGAGACCCAGTACTTC
cdr3_aa: CASSFDTGHQETQYF

d_call: NA
j_call: TRBJ1-2
clone_size: NA
v_call: TRBV5-5
cdr3_nt: TGTGCCAGCAGCTTGGGAGACTCGCTCTCCACTGGCTACACCTTC
cdr3_aa: CASSLGDSLSTGYTF

d_call: NA
j_call: TRBJ2-3
clone_size: many
v_call: TRBV3-1
cdr3_nt: TGTGCCAGCAGCCCCGGGGTTAGCACAGATACGCAGTATTTT
cdr3_aa: CASSPGVSTDTQYF

d_call: NA
j_call: TRBJ2-7
clone_size: few
v_call: TRBV13
cdr3_nt: TGTGCCAGCAGCTTCGAAGGGTCCTACGAGCAGTACTTC
cdr3_aa: CASSFEGSYEQYF

d_call: TRBD1
j_call: TRBJ1-4
clone_size: NA
v_call: TRBV20-1
cdr3_nt: TGCAGTGCTAGAGACGGGACAGGGATTAATGAAAAACTGTTTTTT
cdr3_aa: CSARDGTGINEKLFF

d_call: TRBD1
j_call: TRBJ1-1
clone_size: few
v_call: TRBV20-1
cdr3_nt: TGCAGTGCGTACGAAGGGAGGGGGCTGGCTTTCTTT
cdr3_aa: CSAYEGRGLAFF

d_call: NA
j_call: TRBJ1-4
clone_size: NA
v_call: TRBV7-9
cdr3_nt: TGTGCCAGCAGCTACGGTCGGGGGCCCGATGAAAAACTGTTTTTT
cdr3_aa: CASSYGRGPDEKLFF

d_call: TRBD2
j_call: TRBJ2-3
clone_size: NA
v_call: TRBV12-3/TRBV12-4
cdr3_nt: TGTGCCAGCAGCCTTAGCGGGGGGGCCGTAGATACGCAGTATTTT
cdr3_aa: CASSLSGGAVDTQYF